This TCR beta chain was obtained from a study of human T cells and chemical hapten exposure. Time point defined: patch test 2, 6 weeks after DPC sensitization. Treatment: therapeutic diphenylcyclopropenone sensitization with weekly scalp DPC. Via MiXCR, TCRdb re-called the RACE reads, giving one row per CDR3 protein. The sample lists more than 85,000 distinct CDR3 sequences; roughly a tenth were seen once. Germline CDR1 SGDLS, CDR2 YYNGEE. Trimming removed 1 base from V and 2 bases from J; junction bases left unmatched: 4. This CDR3 has 16 amino acids. This TCR was recovered from a woman in her thirties or forties with alopecia areata. Some clones in this sample may be carry-over from other donors' samples. The V and J genes are TRBV9 and TRBJ2-1; 9 positions match TRBD2. Specimen: whole blood, collected in connection with sensitization to the hapten diphenylcyclopropenone (DPC). As DNA, the CDR3 is TGTGCCAGCAGCGTACTAGCGGGGATCCCCTACAATGAGCAGTTCTTC. It encodes CASSVLAGIPYNEQFF.